Listed below are T cell receptor beta chains from one sample, sequenced in a study of Tregs in tolerant kidney transplant recipients. Repertoires were generated with immunoSEQ multiplex PCR, while TCRdb's copy carries only in-frame clones and drops some. The table records about 77,000 clones, 98% of them present only once. Sequences were derived from CD4+ T cells from blood, sampled before the transplant. The receptors come from a human donor who received a combined kidney and bone marrow transplant. CDR3s leave out the opening cysteine and the closing phenylalanine or tryptophan. Fields, in order: V gene, CDR3 protein.

TRBV18,ASSPRGTGQHEQY
TRBV28,ASNSGAELNTEAF
TRBV5-1,ASSLASVKRERTYEQY
TRBV7-2,ASSLFQGAVVNEQF
TRBV7-9,ASSLQLAASYNEQF
TRBV9,ASSFRSGETGELF
TRBV7-2,ASSHRRGDNYGYT
TRBV18,ASSQGTGGEKLF
TRBV7-2,ASSLGRGTPPGTQY
TRBV7-2,ASSPHRGRGGEQY
TRBV5-1,ASSAATPPYEQY
TRBV7-2,ASSPPWNTEAF
TRBV6-5,ASSWRRGMGEKLF
TRBV6-5,ASSRSGRGYEQY
TRBV11-3,ASSSAPGLAGGNYNEQF
TRBV7-2,ASSFDRVGTDTQY
TRBV5-4,ASRRETETQY
TRBV7-9,ASSLAGALSGNTIY
TRBV5-1,ASAGVYEQY
TRBV7-9,ASSLVPGQGIGYT
TRBV7-9,ASSFLSLQDTQY
TRBV12-2,ASRATSGRYYEQY
TRBV15,ATSRGPYASSNEQY
TRBV11-3,ASSFLAGVGDGRY
TRBV2,ASSEAPGGEQY
TRBV5-1,ASSPGTGALNEKLF
TRBV5-1,ASSLGREFSGELF
TRBV25-1,ASSESGREGRGNEQF
TRBV11-3,ASLGGYGTEAF
TRBV5-6,ASSLKGLQGPQPQH
TRBV5-4,ASSSQGAEAF
TRBV7-7,ASSLRENSPLH
TRBV18,ASSSGRDNEQF
TRBV5-1,ASSRTSELQETQY
TRBV9,ASSRKGTGSGELF
TRBV19,ASREQASFEKLF
TRBV9,ASSVGVQGGYT
TRBV10-3,AINRLAGANEQF
TRBV7-8,ASSPIPGQGWTGELF
TRBV28,ASSPPRDTYGYT
TRBV9,ASSVAAGATNEKLF
TRBV11-2,ASSGTSGGDRRSGELF
TRBV7-2,ASSQTSGIETQY
TRBV6-1,ASRRGQNTEAF
TRBV6-5,ASRTRGLGSYEQY
TRBV28,ASMGQKTYEQY
TRBV27,ASSLAGDSGNTIY
TRBV18,ASSPGTAGSSYNEQF
TRBV4-1,ASSQVSVPYNEKLF
TRBV7-2,ASSPGTPRQGAQY
TRBV4-3,ASSQDRFLAGQNNEQF
TRBV10-3,AISESNMNTEAF